This T cell receptor beta chain was sequenced in a study of identical twins. TCRdb analysed the 5' RACE reads with MiXCR anew, one entry per CDR3 protein. Among about 240,000 distinct CDR3 sequences, 10% to 13% were seen once, and the ten largest hold 10%. Sequences were obtained from memory T cells sorted from blood. The source of this sequence is a man aged 50 to 60 in good health.

The CDR3 sequence is CASSQDSSGGLWDTQYF. The CDR3 DNA is TGCGCCAGCAGCCAAGATTCCAGCGGGGGGCTTTGGGATACGCAGTATTTT. The chain uses TRBV4-3 and TRBJ2-3; TRBD2 agrees at 9 bases. Germline CDR1 reads LGHNA; CDR2 reads YSLEER. The trim removed 0 bases at V and 6 bases at J, leaving 10 bases unmatched. The CDR3 is 17 residues long.